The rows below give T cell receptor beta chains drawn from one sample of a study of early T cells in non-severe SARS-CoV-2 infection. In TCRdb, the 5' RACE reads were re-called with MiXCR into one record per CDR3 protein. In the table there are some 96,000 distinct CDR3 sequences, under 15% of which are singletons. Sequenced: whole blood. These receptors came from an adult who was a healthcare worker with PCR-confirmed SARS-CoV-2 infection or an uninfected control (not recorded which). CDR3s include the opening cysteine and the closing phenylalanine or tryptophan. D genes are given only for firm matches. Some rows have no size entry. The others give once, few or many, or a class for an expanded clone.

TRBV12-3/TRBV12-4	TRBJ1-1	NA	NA	CASSLSIEQGSTEAFF	TGTGCCAGCAGTTTATCAATAGAACAGGGAAGCACTGAAGCTTTCTTT
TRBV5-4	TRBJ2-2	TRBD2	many	CASSLRSGAGTGELFF	TGTGCCAGCAGCTTGCGGAGCGGGGCCGGGACCGGGGAGCTGTTTTTT
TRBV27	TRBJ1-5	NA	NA	CASSFSDSSNQPQHF	TGTGCCAGCAGTTTTTCAGACAGCTCCAATCAGCCCCAGCATTTT
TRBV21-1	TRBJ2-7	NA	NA	CASSKGGGF	TGTGCCAGCAGCAAAGGGGGTGGATTC
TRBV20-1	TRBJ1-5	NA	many	CSASRNNQPQHF	TGCAGTGCTAGTCGGAACAATCAGCCCCAGCATTTT
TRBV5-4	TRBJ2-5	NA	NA	CASSPGPLETQYF	TGTGCCAGCAGTCCGGGTCCTCTAGAGACCCAGTACTTC
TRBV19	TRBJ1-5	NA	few	CASSSGHQSNQPQHF	TGTGCCAGTAGTTCCGGACACCAAAGCAATCAGCCCCAGCATTTT
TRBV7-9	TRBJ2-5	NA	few	CASRRGTGIETQYF	TGTGCCAGCAGACGTGGGACGGGTATCGAGACCCAGTACTTC
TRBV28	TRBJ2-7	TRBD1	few	CASSLADRSNHEQYF	TGTGCCAGCAGTTTAGCGGACAGGTCGAACCACGAGCAGTACTTC
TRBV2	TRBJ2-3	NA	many	CASREDTDTQYF	TGTGCCAGCAGGGAAGACACAGATACGCAGTATTTT
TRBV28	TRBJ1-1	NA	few	CASRATNTEAFF	TGTGCCAGCAGGGCCACCAACACTGAAGCTTTCTTT
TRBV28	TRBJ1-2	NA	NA	CASSSNGYTF	TGTGCCAGCAGTTCAAATGGCTACACCTTC
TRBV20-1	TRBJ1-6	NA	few	CSALEAYNSPLHF	TGCAGTGCGTTGGAGGCCTATAATTCACCCCTCCACTTT
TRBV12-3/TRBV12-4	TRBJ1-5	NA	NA	CASSLRRGQPQHF	TGTGCCAGCAGTTTACGGAGGGGTCAGCCCCAGCATTTT
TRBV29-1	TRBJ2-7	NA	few	CSAARSSYEQYF	TGCAGCGCCGCGAGAAGCTCCTACGAGCAGTACTTC
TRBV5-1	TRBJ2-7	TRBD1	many	CASSLAYGQGMYEQYF	TGCGCCAGCAGCTTGGCCTACGGACAGGGGATGTACGAGCAGTACTTC
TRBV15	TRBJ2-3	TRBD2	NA	CATSKSLAGGTDTQYF	TGTGCCACCAGCAAGTCACTAGCGGGGGGCACAGATACGCAGTATTTT
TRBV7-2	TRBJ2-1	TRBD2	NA	CASSILAGAGGEQFF	TGTGCCAGCAGCATACTAGCGGGGGCGGGTGGTGAGCAGTTCTTC
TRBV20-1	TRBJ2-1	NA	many	CSAGRVWGAGEQFF	TGCAGTGCAGGACGCGTGTGGGGCGCGGGTGAGCAGTTCTTC
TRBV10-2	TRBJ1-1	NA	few	CASREAGGNTEAFF	TGCGCCAGCAGGGAGGCGGGGGGGAACACTGAAGCTTTCTTT
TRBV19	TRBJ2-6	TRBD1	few	CASSRDRGLTGANVLTF	TGTGCCAGCTCCCGTGACAGGGGGTTGACTGGGGCCAACGTCCTGACTTTC
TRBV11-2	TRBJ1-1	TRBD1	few	CASSIDRAEAFF	TGTGCCAGCAGCATAGACAGGGCTGAAGCTTTCTTT
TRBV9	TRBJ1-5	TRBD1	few	CASRTGHDQPQHF	TGTGCCAGCCGGACAGGGCACGATCAGCCCCAGCATTTT
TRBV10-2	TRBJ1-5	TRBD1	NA	CASSAGQLANQPQHF	TGCGCCAGCAGTGCGGGACAGTTGGCCAATCAGCCCCAGCATTTT
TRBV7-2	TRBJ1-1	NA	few	CASSPSRSRGRTEAFF	TGTGCCAGCAGCCCGAGTCGATCCAGGGGCAGGACTGAAGCTTTCTTT
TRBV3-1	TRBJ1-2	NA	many	CASSHTIGAGDYGYTF	TGTGCCAGCAGCCATACAATCGGAGCGGGCGACTATGGCTACACCTTC
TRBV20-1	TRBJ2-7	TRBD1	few	CSGTGVSYEQYF	TGCAGCGGGACAGGGGTCTCCTACGAGCAGTACTTC
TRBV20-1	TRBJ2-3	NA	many	CSATVQRDTQYF	TGCAGTGCCACCGTACAGCGGGATACGCAGTATTTT
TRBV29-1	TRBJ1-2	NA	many	CSATKGGTNYGYTF	TGCAGCGCCACGAAGGGGGGGACAAACTATGGCTACACCTTC
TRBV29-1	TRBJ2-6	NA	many	CSVTTGSGANVLTF	TGCAGCGTTACTACAGGGTCTGGGGCCAACGTCCTGACTTTC
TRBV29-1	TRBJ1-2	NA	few	CSVDSGYTF	TGCAGCGTTGACAGCGGCTACACCTTC
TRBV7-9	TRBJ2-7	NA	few	CASSWTGFDEQYF	TGTGCCAGCAGCTGGACGGGTTTCGACGAGCAGTACTTC
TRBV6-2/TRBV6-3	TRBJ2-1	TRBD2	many	CASSSPLAGSYNEQFF	TGTGCCAGCAGTTCCCCACTAGCGGGTTCCTACAATGAGCAGTTCTTC
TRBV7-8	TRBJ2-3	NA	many	CASSQEAGPLTDTQYF	TGTGCCAGCAGCCAAGAGGCAGGACCCCTCACAGATACGCAGTATTTT
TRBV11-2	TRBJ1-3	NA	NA	CASSLVLGTGNTIYF	TGTGCCAGCAGCTTAGTTCTGGGAACTGGAAACACCATATATTTT
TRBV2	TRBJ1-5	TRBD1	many	CASRSNQGAQPQHF	TGTGCCAGCAGGTCTAACCAGGGGGCTCAGCCCCAGCATTTT
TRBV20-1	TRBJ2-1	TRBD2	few	CSASTSVAYNEQFF	TGCAGTGCGAGTACTAGCGTAGCCTACAATGAGCAGTTCTTC
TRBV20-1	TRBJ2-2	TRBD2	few	CSARSGGGTGELFF	TGCAGTGCTAGAAGCGGCGGGGGAACCGGGGAGCTGTTTTTT
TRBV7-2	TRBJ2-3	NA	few	CASSLTMARGTDTQYF	TGTGCCAGCAGCCTAACGATGGCTAGGGGTACAGATACGCAGTATTTT
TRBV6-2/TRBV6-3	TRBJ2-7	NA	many	CASSYLRGVEQYF	TGTGCCAGCAGTTATTTAAGAGGGGTCGAGCAGTACTTC
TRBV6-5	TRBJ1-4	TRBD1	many	CASRSTGVREKLFF	TGTGCCAGCAGATCGACAGGGGTTCGTGAAAAACTGTTTTTT
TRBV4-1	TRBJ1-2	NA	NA	CASSQGGVTSNYGYTF	TGCGCCAGCAGCCAAGGTGGTGTCACCTCTAACTATGGCTACACCTTC
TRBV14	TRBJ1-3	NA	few	CASSQQNNRGNTIYF	TGTGCCAGCAGCCAACAGAACAACAGGGGAAACACCATATATTTT
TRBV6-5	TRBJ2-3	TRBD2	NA	CASSYGSGGAADTQYF	TGTGCCAGCAGTTACGGAAGCGGGGGGGCCGCAGATACGCAGTATTTT
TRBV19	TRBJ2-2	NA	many	CASSPRARPNTGELFF	TGTGCCAGTAGTCCCAGGGCACGTCCCAACACCGGGGAGCTGTTTTTT
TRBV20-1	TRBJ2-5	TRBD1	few	CSALGQGAETQYF	TGCAGTGCACTGGGACAGGGTGCTGAGACCCAGTACTTC
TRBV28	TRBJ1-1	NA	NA	CASSFPYTEAFF	TGTGCCAGCAGTTTCCCCTACACTGAAGCTTTCTTT
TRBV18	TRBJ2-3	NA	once	CASSPQRRTSTDTKYF	TGTGCCAGCTCACCACAGCGGCGCACTAGCACAGATACGAAGTATTTT
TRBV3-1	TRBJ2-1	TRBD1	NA	CASSGYRDRGLLAPYNEQFF	TGTGCCAGCAGCGGTTACCGGGACAGGGGGCTACTAGCCCCCTACAATGAGCAGTTCTTC
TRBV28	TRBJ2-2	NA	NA	CASAMDNTGELFF	TGTGCCAGCGCCATGGATAACACCGGGGAGCTGTTTTTT
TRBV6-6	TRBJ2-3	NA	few	CASEDSRGAWMTKYF	TGTGCCAGCGAGGACAGCCGGGGGGCTTGGATGACGAAGTATTTT
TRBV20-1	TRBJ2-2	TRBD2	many	CSASAGGIRAGELFF	TGCAGTGCTAGTGCGGGGGGCATACGGGCCGGGGAGCTGTTTTTT
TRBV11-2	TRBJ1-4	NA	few	CASSFGANEKLFF	TGTGCCAGCAGTTTTGGGGCTAATGAAAAACTGTTTTTT
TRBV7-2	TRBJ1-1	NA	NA	CASSPQAGAATEAFF	TGTGCCAGCAGCCCACAGGCCGGGGCGGCGACTGAAGCTTTCTTT
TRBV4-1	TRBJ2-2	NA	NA	CASSQEAGTSSTGELFF	TGCGCCAGCAGCCAAGAAGCGGGCACCTCTAGCACCGGGGAGCTGTTTTTT